Sequencing of this T cell receptor beta chain was carried out in a study of T cells in tuberculosis. CDR3 length equals 13 residues. Trimming took 1 base from V and 6 from J, leaving 8 bases between them. Germline V CDR1 and CDR2: SSHAT, FNYEAQ (reference sequence). Time point in this sample: new active TB diagnosis, blood taken before or within 7 days of starting treatment. Whole-study findings and limits: Active tuberculosis patients had shorter CDR3-alpha; the beta difference was nonsignificant.

Turning to this clone: What it binds is not known.

Produced via immunoSEQ multiplex PCR; TCRdb's table is partial and in-frame only. This table holds roughly 35,000 clones, 92% found once. This chain links TRBV7-7 with TRBJ2-3; D perhaps matches TRBD1 (6 bases). The sequences come from PBMCs, collected at tuberculosis diagnosis. The clonotype was recovered from an adult with tuberculosis. Some clones in this sample may be carry-over from other donors' samples. The CDR3 nucleotides read TGTGCCAGCAGCTTAGGGACAGTCGATACGCAGTATTTT. Translated, it gives CASSLGTVDTQYF.